This T cell receptor beta chain was found in a study of T cell repertoires in cytomegalovirus infection. For the study at large: A matching HLA type, together with CMV infection, was signaled by public TCR beta signatures.

Study results and caveats: Pooled public TCR beta family frequency picked out CMV carriers with the relevant HLA. CMV-specific TCR beta clonotypes restricted by HLA-C were the ones dominating the ex vivo response.

The germline V and J ends were trimmed by 7 bases and 3 bases, with 20 bases remaining between them. Germline assignment: CDR1 SGHRS and CDR2 YFSETQ. The CDR3 consists of 15 residues. In the case of this clonotype: The antigen is undetermined.

TCRdb passed the reads through MiXCR, listing each CDR3 protein once. The data show more than 350,000 distinct CDR3 sequences, 31% seen once. This clonotype originated in a human donor in good health (CMV status not recorded). Some clones in this sample may be carry-over from other donors' samples. The rearrangement uses TRBV5-1 and TRBJ2-7, with D maybe TRBD1 (6 bases). Sequencing was performed on PBMCs. CDR3 sequence (DNA): TGCGCCAGCCGACGGGACACCCCAAGCAACTACGAGCAGTACTTC. It codes for CASRRDTPSNYEQYF.